The text below deals with one T cell receptor (beta chain). Data came from immunoSEQ multiplex PCR; TCRdb stores just in-frame clones and leaves some out. The sample yields 90,000 to 130,000 clones, around 90% seen once. The sample belongs to a study of T cell responses to AZD1222 COVID-19 vaccine. V was clipped by 5 bases and J by 1 base; unmatched bases: 6. In germline, CDR1 is MNHEY, CDR2 SMNVEV (reference sequence). The CDR3 is 15 residues long. This receptor was obtained from an adult in good health. The chain is built from TRBV27 and TRBJ2-7; TRBD1 matches at 9 bases. The sample was peripheral blood, taken on day 0 of AZD1222 vaccination. The CDR3 loop is CASSVRTGVSYEQYF. CDR3 nucleotides: TGTGCCAGCAGTGTTAGGACAGGGGTATCCTACGAGCAGTACTTC.